The present T cell receptor beta chain was sequenced within a study of blood T cells in healthy people across ages. This clonotype was detected ten times or more. Antigen unknown. Using a J-beta primer mix together with a sample-barcoded 5' primer, a second PCR was run for about 6 to 12 cycles. Every cDNA was tagged by a template-switch adaptor with 12 random nucleotides. MiXCR, run by TCRdb on the 5' RACE reads, gives a single entry per CDR3 protein. The profile shows 350,000 to 450,000 distinct CDR3 sequences, approximately 47% of them singletons. Donor samples were obtained from healthy Caucasian individuals from Russia, aged about 6 to 95. Study results and limitations: A strong correlation was found between TCR beta diversity and the percentage of naive T cells. Diversity was higher, and naive CD4+ cells more numerous, in long-lived donors than in aged donors.

Sequencing was done on a sample of blood. This receptor was identified in a man aged 55 to 70 in good health.

CDR3 sequence reads: CASSRTGQETQYF. In DNA, the CDR3 is TGTGCCAGCAGTCGTACAGGGCAAGAGACCCAGTACTTC. The genes are TRBV12-3 or TRBV12-4 and TRBJ2-5; tentative D call: TRBD1 (6 bases). The CDR3 extends over 13 amino acids. The V and J ends lost 5 bases and 2 bases respectively, with 9 bases between them.